This record concerns one T cell receptor beta chain sequence. This record belongs to a study of blood T cell repertoires in COVID-19. Study-level information: Samples taken during acute and convalescent COVID-19 were collected in the United States, Italy and Spain. T cells, B-cell-depleted T cells, or PBMCs supplied cDNA or gDNA.

Trimming stripped 11 bases from V and 7 bases from J, with 18 bases between. Germline loops: CDR1 ENHRY, CDR2 SYGVKD. The CDR3 extends over 13 amino acids. Original handling: Quantification of nucleated cells was approximated via reference gene primer amplification. TCRdb's table, derived via immunoSEQ multiplex PCR, lists solely in-frame clones and lacks some. Clone size and the V and J calls come from that table; the DNA yielded D and trimming. Among roughly 18,000 clones, about 88% were seen once, and the ten largest hold about a sixth. Sequenced material: peripheral blood. This receptor was taken from a man in his 70s with acute or convalescent COVID-19. V and J are TRBV10-3 and TRBJ1-5; D is unresolved. The CDR3: CAAGFEETQPQHF. The CDR3 coding sequence is TGTGCCGCCGGCTTTGAGGAGACGCAGCCCCAGCATTTT.